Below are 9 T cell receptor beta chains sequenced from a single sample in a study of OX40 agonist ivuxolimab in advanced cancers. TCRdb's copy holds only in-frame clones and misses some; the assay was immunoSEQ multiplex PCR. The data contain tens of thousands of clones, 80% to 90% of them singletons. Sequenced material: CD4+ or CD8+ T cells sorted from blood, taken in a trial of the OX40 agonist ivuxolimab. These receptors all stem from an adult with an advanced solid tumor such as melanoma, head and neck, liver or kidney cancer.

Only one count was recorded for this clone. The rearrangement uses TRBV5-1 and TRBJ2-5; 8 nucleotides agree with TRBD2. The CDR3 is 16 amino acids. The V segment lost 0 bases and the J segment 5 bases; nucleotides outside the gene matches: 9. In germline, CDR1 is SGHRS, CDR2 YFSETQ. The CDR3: CASSLDGAGGEETQYF. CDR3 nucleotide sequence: TGCGCCAGCAGCTTGGACGGGGCCGGGGGGGAGGAGACCCAGTACTTC. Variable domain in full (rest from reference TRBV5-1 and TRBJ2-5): KAGVTQTPRYLIKTRGQQVTLSCSPISGHRSVSWYQQTPGQGLQFLFEYFSETQRNKGNFPGRFSGRQFSNSRSEMNVSTLELGDSALYLCASSLDGAGGEETQYFGPGTRLLVL.

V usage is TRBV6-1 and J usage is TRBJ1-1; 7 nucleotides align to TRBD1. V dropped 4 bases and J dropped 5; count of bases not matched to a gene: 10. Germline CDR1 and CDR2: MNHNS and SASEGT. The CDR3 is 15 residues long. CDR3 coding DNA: TGTGCCAGCAGTGCGGCATCAGGGGGAGGGACTGAAGCTTTCTTT. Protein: CASSAASGGGTEAFF.

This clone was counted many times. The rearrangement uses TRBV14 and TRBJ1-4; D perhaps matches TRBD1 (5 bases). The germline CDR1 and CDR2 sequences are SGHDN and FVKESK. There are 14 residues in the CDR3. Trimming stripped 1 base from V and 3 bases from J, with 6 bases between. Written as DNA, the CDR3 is TGTGCCAGCAGCCAAGTCAGGGCTAATGAAAAACTGTTTTTT. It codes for CASSQVRANEKLFF. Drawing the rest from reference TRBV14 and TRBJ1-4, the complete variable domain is EAGVTQFPSHSVIEKGQTVTLRCDPISGHDNLYWYRRVMGKEIKFLLHFVKESKQDESGMPNNRFLAERTGGTYSTLKVQPAELEDSGVYFCASSQVRANEKLFFGSGTQLSVL.

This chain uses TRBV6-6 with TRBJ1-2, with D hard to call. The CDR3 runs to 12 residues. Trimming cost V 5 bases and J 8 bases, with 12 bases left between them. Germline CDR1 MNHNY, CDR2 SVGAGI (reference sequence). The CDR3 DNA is TGTGCCAGCAGTACGGGGAGCAGCGGCTACACCTTC. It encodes CASSTGSSGYTF.

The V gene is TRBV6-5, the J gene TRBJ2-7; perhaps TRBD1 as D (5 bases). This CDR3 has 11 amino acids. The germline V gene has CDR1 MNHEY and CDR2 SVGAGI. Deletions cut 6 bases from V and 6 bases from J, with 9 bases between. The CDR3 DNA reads TGTGCCAGCAGGAGACAGATCGAGCAGTACTTC. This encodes CASRRQIEQYF.

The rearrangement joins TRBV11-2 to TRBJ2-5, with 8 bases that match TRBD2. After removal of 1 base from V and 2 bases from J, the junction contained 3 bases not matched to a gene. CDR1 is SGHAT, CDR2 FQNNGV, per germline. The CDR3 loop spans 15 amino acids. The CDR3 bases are TGTGCCAGCAGCTTAGCCGTAGCGGGACAAGAGACCCAGTACTTC. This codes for CASSLAVAGQETQYF.

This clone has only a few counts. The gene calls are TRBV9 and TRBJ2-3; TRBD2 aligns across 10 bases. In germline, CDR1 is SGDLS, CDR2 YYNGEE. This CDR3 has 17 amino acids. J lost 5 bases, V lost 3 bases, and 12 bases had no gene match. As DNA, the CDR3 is TGTGCCAGCAGCGAAGCGGGGGGGTCCCTGAGTGGAGATACGCAGTATTTT. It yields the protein CASSEAGGSLSGDTQYF. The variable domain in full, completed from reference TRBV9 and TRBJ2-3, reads DSGVTQTPKHLITATGQRVTLRCSPRSGDLSVYWYQQSLDQGLQFLIQYYNGEERAKGNILERFSAQQFPDLHSELNLSSLELGDSALYFCASSEAGGSLSGDTQYFGPGTRLTVL.

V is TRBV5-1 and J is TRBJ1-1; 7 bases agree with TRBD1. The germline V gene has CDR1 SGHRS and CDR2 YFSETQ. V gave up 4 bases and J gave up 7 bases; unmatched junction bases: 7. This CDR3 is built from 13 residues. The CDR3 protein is CASSIDRVGEAFF. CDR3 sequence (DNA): TGCGCCAGCAGCATAGACAGGGTCGGTGAAGCTTTCTTT.

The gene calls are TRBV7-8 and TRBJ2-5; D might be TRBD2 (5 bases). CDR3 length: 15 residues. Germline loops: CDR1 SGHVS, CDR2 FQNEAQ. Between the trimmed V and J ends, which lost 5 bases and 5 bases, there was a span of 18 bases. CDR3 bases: TGTGCCAGCAGCAGAGCCTACCGGGGTGAGGAGACCCAGTACTTC. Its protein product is CASSRAYRGEETQYF.